The present TCR beta chain was sequenced within a study of T cell clonality in common variable immunodeficiency. Points from the study as a whole: Compared with healthy controls, CVID subjects showed increased TCRbeta clonality, mostly in about a third.

This clone was picked up many times. Its antigen is as yet unknown. With the read ending 3 residues before the CDR3 end, the germline J gene is used to fill in that end. Trimming at V came to 4 bases and at J to 5 bases, leaving 12 bases not matched to a gene. This CDR3 spans 16 amino acids. Profiling relied on immunoSEQ multiplex PCR, and the TCRdb table lists in-frame clones only, not all of them. The sample contains approximately 42,000 clones, none of them singletons. Sequenced sample: peripheral blood mononuclear cells. This TCR derives from a person between 18 and 75 years old in good health. The chain has TRBV12-3 or TRBV12-4 and TRBJ2-5; TRBD2 matches at 8 bases. CDR3 sequence: CASSSSRSGGRETQYF. The CDR3 bases that were read are TGTGCCAGCAGTTCCTCCCGAAGTGGCGGGAGGGAGACC.